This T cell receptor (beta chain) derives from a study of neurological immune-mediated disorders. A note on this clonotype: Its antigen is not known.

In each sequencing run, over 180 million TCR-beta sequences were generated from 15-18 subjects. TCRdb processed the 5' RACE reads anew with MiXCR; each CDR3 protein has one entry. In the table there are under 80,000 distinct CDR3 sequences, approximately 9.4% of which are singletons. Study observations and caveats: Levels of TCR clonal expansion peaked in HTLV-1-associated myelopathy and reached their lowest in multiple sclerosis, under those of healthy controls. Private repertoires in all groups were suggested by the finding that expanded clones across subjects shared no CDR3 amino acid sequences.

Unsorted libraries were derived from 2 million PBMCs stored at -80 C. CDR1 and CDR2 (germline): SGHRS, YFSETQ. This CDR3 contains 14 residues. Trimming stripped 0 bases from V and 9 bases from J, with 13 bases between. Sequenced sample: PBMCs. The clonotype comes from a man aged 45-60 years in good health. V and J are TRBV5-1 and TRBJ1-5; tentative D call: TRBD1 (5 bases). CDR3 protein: CASSLGGAGGPQHF. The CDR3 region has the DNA TGCGCCAGCAGCTTGGGCGGGGCTGGCGGGCCCCAGCATTTT.